These 2 T cell receptor beta chains came from one sample sequenced in a study of cytomegalovirus exposure and HLA in healthy donors. Data came from immunoSEQ multiplex PCR; TCRdb stores just in-frame clones and leaves some out. This table has roughly 95,000 clones, less than 85% appearing once. Material for sequencing was PBMCs. Receptors were obtained from a man younger than 35 in good health and CMV-seropositive.

The V gene is TRBV6-1, the J gene TRBJ2-1, with 7 bases that match TRBD2. The J segment lost 7 bases and the V segment lost 3 bases, leaving 9 bases of the junction unmatched. Germline CDR1 MNHNS, CDR2 SASEGT. This CDR3 is built from 15 residues. CDR3 amino acids: CASSDYAGVRNEQFF. The CDR3 DNA follows: TGTGCCAGCAGTGATTATGCGGGAGTGAGAAATGAGCAGTTCTTC.

The V gene is TRBV19, the J gene TRBJ2-5; the match to TRBD1 covers 7 bases. Germline trimming cut 2 bases from V and 2 bases from J; bases unmatched to any gene: 8. Germline V CDR1 and CDR2: LNHDA, SQIVND (reference sequence). The CDR3 runs 16 residues. CDR3 loop: CASSIRTGVDQETQYF. The CDR3, as DNA: TGTGCCAGTAGTATACGAACAGGGGTGGATCAAGAGACCCAGTACTTC.